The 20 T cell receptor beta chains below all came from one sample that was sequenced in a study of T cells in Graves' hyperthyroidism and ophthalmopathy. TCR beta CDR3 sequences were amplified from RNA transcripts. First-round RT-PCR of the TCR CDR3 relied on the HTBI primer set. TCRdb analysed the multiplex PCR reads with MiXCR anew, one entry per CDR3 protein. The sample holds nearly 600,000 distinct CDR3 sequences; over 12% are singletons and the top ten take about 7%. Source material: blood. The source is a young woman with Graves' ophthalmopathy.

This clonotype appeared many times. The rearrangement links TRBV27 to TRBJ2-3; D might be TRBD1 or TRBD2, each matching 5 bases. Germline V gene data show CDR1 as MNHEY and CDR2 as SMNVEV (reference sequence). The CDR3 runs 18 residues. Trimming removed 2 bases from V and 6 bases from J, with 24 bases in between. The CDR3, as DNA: TGTGCCAGCAGTTTAACCCTTCCGGGCCCTAGGTGGGGGGATACGCAGTATTTT. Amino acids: CASSLTLPGPRWGDTQYF.

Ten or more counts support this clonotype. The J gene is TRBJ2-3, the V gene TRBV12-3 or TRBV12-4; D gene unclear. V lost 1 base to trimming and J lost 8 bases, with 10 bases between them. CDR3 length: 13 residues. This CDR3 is CASSLGAGFTQYF. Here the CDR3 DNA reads TGTGCCAGCAGTTTAGGGGCAGGTTTTACGCAGTATTTT.

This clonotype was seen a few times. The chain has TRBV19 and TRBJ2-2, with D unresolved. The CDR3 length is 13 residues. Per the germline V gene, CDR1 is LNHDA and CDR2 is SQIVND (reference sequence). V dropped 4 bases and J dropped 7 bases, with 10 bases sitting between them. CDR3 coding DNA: TGTGCCAGTAGTAGGCCCCAACACGGGGAGCTGTTTTTT. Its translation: CASSRPQHGELFF. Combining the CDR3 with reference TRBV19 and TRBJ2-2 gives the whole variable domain DGGITQSPKYLFRKEGQNVTLSCEQNLNHDAMYWYRQDPGQGLRLIYYSQIVNDFQKGDIAEGYSVSREKKESFPLTVTSAQKNPTAFYLCASSRPQHGELFFGEGSRLTVL.

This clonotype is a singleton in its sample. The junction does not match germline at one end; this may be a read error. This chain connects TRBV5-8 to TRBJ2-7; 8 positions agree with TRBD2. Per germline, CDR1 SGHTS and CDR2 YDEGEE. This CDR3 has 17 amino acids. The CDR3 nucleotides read TGCGCCAGCAGCCAAGATAGGGCCGGGACTAGTCTTACCGAGCAGTACTTC. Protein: CASSQDRAGTSLTEQYF.

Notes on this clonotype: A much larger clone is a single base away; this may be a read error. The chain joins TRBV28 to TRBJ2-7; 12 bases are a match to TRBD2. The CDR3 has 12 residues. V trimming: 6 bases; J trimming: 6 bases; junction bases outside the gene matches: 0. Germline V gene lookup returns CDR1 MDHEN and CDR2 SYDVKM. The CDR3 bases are TGTGCCAGCAGACTAGCGGGAGGCGAGCAGTACTTC. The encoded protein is CASRLAGGEQYF.

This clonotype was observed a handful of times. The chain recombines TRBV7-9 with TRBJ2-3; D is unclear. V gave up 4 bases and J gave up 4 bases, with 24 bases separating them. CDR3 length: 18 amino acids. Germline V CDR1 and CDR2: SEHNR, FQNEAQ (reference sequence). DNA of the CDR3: TGTGCCAGCAGCTCTCGCCGTGGTGGACGTGTAATCCCAGATACGCAGTATTTT. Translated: CASSSRRGGRVIPDTQYF.

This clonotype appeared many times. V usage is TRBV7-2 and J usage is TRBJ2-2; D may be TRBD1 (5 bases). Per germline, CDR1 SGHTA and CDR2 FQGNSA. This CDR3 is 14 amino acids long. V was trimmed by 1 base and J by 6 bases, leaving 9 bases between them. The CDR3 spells CASSLELGAGELFF. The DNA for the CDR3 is TGTGCCAGCAGCTTAGAGTTAGGGGCCGGGGAGCTGTTTTTT.

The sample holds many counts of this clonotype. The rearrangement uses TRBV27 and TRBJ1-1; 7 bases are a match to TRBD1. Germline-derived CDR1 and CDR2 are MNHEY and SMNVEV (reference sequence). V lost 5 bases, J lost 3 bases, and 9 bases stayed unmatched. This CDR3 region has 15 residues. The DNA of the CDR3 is TGTGCCAGCAGTGCCCTACAGGGGAGGGACACTGAAGCTTTCTTT. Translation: CASSALQGRDTEAFF.

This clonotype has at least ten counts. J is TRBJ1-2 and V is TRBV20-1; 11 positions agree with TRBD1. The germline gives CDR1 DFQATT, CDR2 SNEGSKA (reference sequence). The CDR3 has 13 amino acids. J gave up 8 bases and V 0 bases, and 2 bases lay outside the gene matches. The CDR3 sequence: CSARDRTGGGYTF. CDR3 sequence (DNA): TGCAGTGCTAGAGATAGGACAGGGGGCGGCTACACCTTC.

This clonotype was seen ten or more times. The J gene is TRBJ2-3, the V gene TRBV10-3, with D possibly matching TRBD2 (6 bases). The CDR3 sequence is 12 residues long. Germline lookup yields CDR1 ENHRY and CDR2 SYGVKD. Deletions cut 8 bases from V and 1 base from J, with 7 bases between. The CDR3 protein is CAIGGGTDTQYF. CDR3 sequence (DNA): TGTGCCATCGGCGGGGGCACAGATACGCAGTATTTT.

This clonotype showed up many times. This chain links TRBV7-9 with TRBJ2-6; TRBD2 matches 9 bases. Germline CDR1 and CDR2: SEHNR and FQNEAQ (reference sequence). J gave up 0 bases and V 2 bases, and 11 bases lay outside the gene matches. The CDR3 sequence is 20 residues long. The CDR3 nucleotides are TGTGCCAGCAGCTTAACGGCGGCTAGCGGGACGAGCTCTGGGGCCAACGTCCTGACTTTC. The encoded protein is CASSLTAASGTSSGANVLTF.

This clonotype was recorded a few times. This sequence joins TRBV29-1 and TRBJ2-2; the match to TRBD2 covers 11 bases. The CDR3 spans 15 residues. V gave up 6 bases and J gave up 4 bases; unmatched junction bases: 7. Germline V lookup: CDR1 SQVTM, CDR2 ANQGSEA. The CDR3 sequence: CSVDSGREGTGELFF. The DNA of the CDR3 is TGCAGCGTAGATAGCGGGAGGGAGGGCACCGGGGAGCTGTTTTTT.

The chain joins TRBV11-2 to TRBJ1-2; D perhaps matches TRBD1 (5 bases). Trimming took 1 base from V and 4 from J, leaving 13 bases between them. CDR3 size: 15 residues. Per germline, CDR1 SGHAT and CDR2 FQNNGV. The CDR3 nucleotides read TGTGCCAGCAGCTTAGCCGAGGGACGGGCCTATGGCTACACCTTC. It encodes CASSLAEGRAYGYTF.

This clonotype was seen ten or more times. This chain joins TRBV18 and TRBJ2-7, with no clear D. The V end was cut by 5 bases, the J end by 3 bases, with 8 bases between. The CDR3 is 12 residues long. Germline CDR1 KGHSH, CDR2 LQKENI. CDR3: CASSSIGYEQYF. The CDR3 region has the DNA TGTGCCAGCTCAAGCATCGGCTACGAGCAGTACTTC.

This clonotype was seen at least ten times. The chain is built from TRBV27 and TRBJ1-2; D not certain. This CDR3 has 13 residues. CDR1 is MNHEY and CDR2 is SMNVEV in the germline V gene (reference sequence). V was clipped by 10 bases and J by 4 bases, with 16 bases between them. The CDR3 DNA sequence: TGTGCCACCGCAGCGGTTAACAGCTATGGCTACACCTTC. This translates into CATAAVNSYGYTF.

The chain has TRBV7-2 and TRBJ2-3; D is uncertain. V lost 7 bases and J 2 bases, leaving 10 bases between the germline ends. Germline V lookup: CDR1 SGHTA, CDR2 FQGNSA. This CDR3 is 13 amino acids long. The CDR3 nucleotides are TGTGCCAGCAAACCACCTAACACAGATACGCAGTATTTT. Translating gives CASKPPNTDTQYF.

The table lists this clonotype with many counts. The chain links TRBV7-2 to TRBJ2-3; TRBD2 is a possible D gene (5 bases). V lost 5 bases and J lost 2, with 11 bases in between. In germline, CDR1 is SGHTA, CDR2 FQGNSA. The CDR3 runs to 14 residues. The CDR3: CASSLSGNTDTQYF. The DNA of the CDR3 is TGTGCCAGCAGCCTGAGCGGAAACACAGATACGCAGTATTTT.

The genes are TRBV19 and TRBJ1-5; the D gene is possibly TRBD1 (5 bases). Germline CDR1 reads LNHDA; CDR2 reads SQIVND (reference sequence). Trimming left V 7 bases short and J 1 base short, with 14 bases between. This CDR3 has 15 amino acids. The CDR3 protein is CASTRGRWSNQPQHF. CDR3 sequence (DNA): TGTGCCAGTACCCGGGGGAGATGGAGCAATCAGCCCCAGCATTTT.

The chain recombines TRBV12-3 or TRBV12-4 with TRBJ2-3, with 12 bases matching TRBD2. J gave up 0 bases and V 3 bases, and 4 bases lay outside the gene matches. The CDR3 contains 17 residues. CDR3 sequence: CASSFLAGGPSTDTQYF. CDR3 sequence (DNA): TGTGCCAGCAGTTTTCTAGCGGGAGGGCCGAGCACAGATACGCAGTATTTT.

The CDR3, as DNA: TGTGCCAGCAGCTTAGATCGGGACTACCAGTTCTTC. This translates into CASSLDRDYQFF. The chain joins TRBV11-2 to TRBJ2-1, with 7 positions matching TRBD2. J was trimmed by 13 bases and V by 0 bases; bases with no gene match: 3. Germline CDR1 reads SGHAT; CDR2 reads FQNNGV. The CDR3 extends over 12 amino acids.